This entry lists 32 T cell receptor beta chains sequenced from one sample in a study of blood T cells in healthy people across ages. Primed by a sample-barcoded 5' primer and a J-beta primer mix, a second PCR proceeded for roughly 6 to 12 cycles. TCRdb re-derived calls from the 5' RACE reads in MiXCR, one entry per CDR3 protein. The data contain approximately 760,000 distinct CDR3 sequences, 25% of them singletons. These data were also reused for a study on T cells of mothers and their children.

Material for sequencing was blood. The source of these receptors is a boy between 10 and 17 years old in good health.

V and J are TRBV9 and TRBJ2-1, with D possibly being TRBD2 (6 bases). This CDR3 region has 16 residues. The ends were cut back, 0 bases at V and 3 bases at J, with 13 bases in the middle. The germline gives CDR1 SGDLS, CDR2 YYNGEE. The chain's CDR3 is CASSVGAGTHYNEQFF. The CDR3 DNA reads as TGTGCCAGCAGCGTAGGGGCGGGGACCCACTACAATGAGCAGTTCTTC.

The CDR3 bases are TGCGCCAGCAGCCATCCCGGGGGGCGGCGGTTTTTATCCACCGGGGAGCTGTTTTTT. The encoded protein is CASSHPGGRRFLSTGELFF. The chain uses TRBV4-1 and TRBJ2-2; perhaps TRBD2 as D (7 bases). V lost 3 bases and J 4 bases, leaving 24 bases between the germline ends. The V gene's germline CDR1 is MGHRA and CDR2 YSYEKL. The CDR3 length is 19 residues.

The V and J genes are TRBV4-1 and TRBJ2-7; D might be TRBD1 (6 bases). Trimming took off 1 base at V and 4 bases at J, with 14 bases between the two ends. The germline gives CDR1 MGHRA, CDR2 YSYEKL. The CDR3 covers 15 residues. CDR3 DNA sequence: TGCGCCAGCAGCCAAGTTTTGGACAGTGAGTACGAGCAGTACTTC. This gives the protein CASSQVLDSEYEQYF.

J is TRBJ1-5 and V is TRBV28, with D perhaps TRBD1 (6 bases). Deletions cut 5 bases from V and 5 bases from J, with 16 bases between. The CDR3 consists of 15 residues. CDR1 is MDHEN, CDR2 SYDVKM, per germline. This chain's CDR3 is CASSTYDRLDQPQHF. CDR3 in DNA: TGTGCCAGCAGTACATACGACAGGTTAGATCAGCCCCAGCATTTT.

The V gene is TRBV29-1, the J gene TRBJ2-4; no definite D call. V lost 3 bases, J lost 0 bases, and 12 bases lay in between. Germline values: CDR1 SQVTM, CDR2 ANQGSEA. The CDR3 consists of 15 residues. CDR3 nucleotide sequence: TGCAGCGTTGAGACTCGCATACTAGCCAAAAACATTCAGTACTTC. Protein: CSVETRILAKNIQYF.

The CDR3 nucleotides read TGCAGCGTCGGTGACTCTCTCTCCGGGGAGCTGTTTTTT. Its protein product is CSVGDSLSGELFF. V gene TRBV29-1 combines with J gene TRBJ2-2; D is unresolved. Trimming removed 6 bases at V and 6 bases at J, with 14 bases between. The CDR3 is made up of 13 amino acids. Per germline, CDR1 SQVTM and CDR2 ANQGSEA.

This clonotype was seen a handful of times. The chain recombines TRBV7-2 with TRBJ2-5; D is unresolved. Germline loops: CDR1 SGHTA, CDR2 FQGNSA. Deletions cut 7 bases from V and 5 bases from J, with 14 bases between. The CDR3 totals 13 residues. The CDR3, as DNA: TGTGCCAGCAACGTCCAGGAAGAGGAGACCCAGTACTTC. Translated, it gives CASNVQEEETQYF.

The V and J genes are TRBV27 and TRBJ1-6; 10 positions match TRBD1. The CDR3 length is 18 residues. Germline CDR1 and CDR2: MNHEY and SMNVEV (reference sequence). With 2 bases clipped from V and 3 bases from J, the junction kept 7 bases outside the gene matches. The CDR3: CASSLTRQGALYNSPLHF. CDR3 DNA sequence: TGTGCCAGCAGTTTAACCAGACAGGGGGCCCTCTATAATTCACCCCTCCACTTT.

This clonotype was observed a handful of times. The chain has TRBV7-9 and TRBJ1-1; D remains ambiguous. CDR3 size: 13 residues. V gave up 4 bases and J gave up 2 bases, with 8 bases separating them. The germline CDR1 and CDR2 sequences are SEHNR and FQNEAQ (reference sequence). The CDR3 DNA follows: TGTGCCAGCAGCTCGGACTATAACACTGAAGCTTTCTTT. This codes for CASSSDYNTEAFF.

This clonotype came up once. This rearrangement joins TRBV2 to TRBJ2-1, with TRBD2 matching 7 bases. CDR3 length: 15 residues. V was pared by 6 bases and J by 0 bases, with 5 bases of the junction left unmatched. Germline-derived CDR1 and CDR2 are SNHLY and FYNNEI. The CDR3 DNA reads TGTGCCAGCAGCGCCATAGCGGGCTCCTACAATGAGCAGTTCTTC. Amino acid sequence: CASSAIAGSYNEQFF.

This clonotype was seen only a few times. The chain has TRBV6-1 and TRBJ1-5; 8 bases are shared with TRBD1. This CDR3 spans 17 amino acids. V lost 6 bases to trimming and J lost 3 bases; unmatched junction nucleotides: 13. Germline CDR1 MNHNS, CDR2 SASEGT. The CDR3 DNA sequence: TGTGCCAGCAGACCGTGGGGTGGACAGGGAAACAATCAGCCCCAGCATTTT. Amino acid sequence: CASRPWGGQGNNQPQHF.

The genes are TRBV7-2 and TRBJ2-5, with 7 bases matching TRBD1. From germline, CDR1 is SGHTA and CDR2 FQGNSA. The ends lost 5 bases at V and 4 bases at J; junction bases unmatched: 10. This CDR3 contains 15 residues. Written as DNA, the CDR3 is TGTGCCAGCAGCGCAAACCGACAGGGCGGAGAGACCCAGTACTTC. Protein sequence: CASSANRQGGETQYF.

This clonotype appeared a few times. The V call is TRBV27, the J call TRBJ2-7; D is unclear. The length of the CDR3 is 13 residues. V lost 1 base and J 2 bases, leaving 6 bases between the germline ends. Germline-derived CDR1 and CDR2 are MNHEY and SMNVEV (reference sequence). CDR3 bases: TGTGCCAGCAGTTTATTTCCCCCCTACGAGCAGTACTTC. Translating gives CASSLFPPYEQYF.

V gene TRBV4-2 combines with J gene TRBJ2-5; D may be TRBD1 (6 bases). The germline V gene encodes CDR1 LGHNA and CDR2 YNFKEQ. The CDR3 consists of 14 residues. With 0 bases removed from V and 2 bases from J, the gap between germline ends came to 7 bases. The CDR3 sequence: CASSQDQGQETQYF. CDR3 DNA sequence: TGTGCCAGCAGCCAAGATCAGGGGCAAGAGACCCAGTACTTC.

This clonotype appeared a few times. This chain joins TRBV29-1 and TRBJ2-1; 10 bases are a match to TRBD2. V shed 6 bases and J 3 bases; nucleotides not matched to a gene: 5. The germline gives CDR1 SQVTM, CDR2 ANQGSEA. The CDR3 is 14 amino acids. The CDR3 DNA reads TGCAGCGTGTTAGCGGGGGGCTACTACAATGAGCAGTTCTTC. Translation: CSVLAGGYYNEQFF.

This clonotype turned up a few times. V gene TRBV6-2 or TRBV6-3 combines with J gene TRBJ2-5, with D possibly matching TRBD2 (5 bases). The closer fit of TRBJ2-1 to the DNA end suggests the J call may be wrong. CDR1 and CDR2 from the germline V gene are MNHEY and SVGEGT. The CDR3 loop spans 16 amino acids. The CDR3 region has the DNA TGTGCCAGCAGCCCCTTCGGGTCGGGGTGGGACAATGAGCAGTTCTTC. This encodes CASSPFGSGWDNEQFF.

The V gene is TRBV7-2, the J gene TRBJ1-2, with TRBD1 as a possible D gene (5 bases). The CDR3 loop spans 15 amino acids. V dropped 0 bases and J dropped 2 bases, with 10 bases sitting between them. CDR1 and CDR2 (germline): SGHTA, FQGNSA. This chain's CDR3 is CASSLAQGGNYGYTF. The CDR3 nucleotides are TGTGCCAGCAGCTTAGCCCAGGGTGGAAACTATGGCTACACCTTC.

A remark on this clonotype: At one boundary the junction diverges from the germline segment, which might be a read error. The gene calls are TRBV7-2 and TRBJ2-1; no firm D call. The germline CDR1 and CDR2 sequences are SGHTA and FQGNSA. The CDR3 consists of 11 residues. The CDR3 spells CASSQAVEQSF. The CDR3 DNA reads TGTGCCAGCAGCCAAGCAGTTGAGCAGTCCTTC.

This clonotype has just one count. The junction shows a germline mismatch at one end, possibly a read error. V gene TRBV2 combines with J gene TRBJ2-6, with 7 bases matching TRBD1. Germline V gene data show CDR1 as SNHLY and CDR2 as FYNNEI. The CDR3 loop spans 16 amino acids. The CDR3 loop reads CASSGQSPYGANVPTF. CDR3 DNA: TGTGCCAGCTCGGGACAGAGTCCGTATGGGGCCAACGTCCCGACTTTC.

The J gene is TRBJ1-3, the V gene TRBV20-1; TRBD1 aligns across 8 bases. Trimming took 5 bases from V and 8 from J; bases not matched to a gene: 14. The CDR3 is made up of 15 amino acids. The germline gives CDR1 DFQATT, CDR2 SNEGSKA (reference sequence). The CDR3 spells CSAYNTGQGSDTIYF. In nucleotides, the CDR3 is TGCAGTGCTTATAACACAGGACAGGGTAGCGACACCATATATTTT.

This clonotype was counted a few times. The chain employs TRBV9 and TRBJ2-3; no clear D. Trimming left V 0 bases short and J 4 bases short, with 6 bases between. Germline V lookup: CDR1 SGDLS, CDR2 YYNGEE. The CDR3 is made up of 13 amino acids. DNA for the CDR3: TGTGCCAGCAGCGTAGACGATGCAGATACGCAGTATTTT. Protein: CASSVDDADTQYF.

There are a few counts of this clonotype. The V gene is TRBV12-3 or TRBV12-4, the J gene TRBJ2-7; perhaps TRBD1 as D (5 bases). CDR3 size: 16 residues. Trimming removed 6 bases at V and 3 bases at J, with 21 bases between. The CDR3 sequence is CASSTVRQINFYEQYF. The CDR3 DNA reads TGTGCCAGCAGCACCGTCAGACAGATAAACTTCTACGAGCAGTACTTC.

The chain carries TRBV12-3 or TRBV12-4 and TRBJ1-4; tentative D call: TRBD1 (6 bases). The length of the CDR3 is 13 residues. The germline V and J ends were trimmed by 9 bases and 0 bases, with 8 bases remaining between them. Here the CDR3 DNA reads TGTGCCAGTACAGGGTCAACTAATGAAAAACTGTTTTTT. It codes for CASTGSTNEKLFF.

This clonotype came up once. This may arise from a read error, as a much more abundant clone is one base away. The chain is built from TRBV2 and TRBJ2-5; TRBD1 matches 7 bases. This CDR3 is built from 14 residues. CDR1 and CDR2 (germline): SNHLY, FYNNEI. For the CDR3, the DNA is TGTTCCAGCAGTTCACAGGGGCTCCAAGAGACCCAGTACTTC. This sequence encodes CSSSSQGLQETQYF.

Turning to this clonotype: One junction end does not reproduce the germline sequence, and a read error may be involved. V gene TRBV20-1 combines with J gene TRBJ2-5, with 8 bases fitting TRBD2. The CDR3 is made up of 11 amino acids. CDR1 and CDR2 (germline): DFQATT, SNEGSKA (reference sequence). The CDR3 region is CSARAGGMAFF. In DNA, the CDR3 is TGCAGTGCTAGAGCGGGAGGGATGGCGTTCTTC.

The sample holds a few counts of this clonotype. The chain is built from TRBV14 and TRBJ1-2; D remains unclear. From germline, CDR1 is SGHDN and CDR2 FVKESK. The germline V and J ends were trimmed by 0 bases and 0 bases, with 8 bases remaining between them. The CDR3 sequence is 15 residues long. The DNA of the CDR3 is TGTGCCAGCAGCCAAGAGTACACAGCTAACTATGGCTACACCTTC. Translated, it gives CASSQEYTANYGYTF.

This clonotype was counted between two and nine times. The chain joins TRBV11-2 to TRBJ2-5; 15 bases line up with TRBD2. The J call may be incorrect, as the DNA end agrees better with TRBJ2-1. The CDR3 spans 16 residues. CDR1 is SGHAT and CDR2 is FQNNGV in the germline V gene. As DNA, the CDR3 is TGTGCCAGCAGCTTATGGACTAGCGGGAGGGCCAATGAGCAGTTCTTC. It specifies CASSLWTSGRANEQFF.

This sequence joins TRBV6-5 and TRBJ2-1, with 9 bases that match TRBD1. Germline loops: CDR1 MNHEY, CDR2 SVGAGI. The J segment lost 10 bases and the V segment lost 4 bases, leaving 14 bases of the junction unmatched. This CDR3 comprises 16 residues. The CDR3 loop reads CASSLNRDRGTGEQFF. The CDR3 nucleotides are TGTGCCAGCAGTTTAAACCGGGACAGAGGGACAGGGGAGCAGTTCTTC.

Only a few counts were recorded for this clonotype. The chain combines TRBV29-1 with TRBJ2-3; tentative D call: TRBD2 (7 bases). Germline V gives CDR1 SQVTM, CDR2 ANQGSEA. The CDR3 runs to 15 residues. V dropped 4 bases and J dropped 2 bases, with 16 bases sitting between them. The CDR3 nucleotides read TGCAGCGTTGCCGGGGAGGGGGGGCCCACAGATACGCAGTATTTT. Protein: CSVAGEGGPTDTQYF.

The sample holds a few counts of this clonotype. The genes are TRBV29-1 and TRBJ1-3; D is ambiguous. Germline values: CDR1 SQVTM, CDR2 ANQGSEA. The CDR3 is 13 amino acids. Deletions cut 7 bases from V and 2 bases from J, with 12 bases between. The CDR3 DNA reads TGCAGCGCTTCTACTTTACCTGGAAACACCATATATTTT. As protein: CSASTLPGNTIYF.

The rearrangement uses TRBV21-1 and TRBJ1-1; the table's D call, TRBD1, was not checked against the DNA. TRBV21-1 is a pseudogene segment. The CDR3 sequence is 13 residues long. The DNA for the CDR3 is TGTGCCAGCACCCCCGTGACCAACACTGAAGCTTTCTTT. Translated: CASTPVTNTEAFF.

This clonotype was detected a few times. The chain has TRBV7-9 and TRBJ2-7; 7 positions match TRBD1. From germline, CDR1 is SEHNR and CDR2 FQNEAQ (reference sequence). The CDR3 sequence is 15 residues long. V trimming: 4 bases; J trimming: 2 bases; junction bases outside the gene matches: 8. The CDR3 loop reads CASSWDRKSTYEQYF. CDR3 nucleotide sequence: TGTGCCAGCAGCTGGGACAGAAAATCAACCTACGAGCAGTACTTC.